Listed below are T cell receptor beta chains from one sample, sequenced in a study of graft-versus-host responses after intestinal transplantation. These receptors' targets are unknown. Profiled with immunoSEQ multiplex PCR; TCRdb holds only in-frame clones, not every one. The sample carries about 88,000 clones, under 95% recorded once. The starting material was unstimulated CD4+ T cells sorted from spleen or lymph node cells, obtained before transplant. These receptors originate from a human donor who was the organ donor for an intestinal transplant. CDR3s include the opening cysteine and the closing phenylalanine or tryptophan. Fields, in order: clone size, J gene, CDR3 length, V gene, CDR3 protein. Not every row has a clone size; where given, it reads once, few, many or a size class.

clone size: .
J gene: TRBJ1-5
CDR3 length: 12
V gene: TRBV6-6
CDR3 protein: CASSQPSGPQHF

clone size: .
J gene: TRBJ2-2
CDR3 length: 16
V gene: TRBV15
CDR3 protein: CATSRLEKGAAGELFF

clone size: .
J gene: TRBJ1-1
CDR3 length: 11
V gene: TRBV30
CDR3 protein: CAGSQATGAFF

clone size: .
J gene: TRBJ1-2
CDR3 length: 14
V gene: TRBV29-1
CDR3 protein: CSVSGTGGNYGYTF

clone size: .
J gene: TRBJ1-1
CDR3 length: 15
V gene: TRBV29-1
CDR3 protein: CSGLPQPVANTEAFF

clone size: .
J gene: TRBJ2-5
CDR3 length: 13
V gene: TRBV5-5
CDR3 protein: CASSGRGQETQYF

clone size: .
J gene: TRBJ1-2
CDR3 length: 13
V gene: TRBV6-1
CDR3 protein: CASSSNRDYGYTF

clone size: .
J gene: TRBJ2-1
CDR3 length: 15
V gene: TRBV7-3
CDR3 protein: CASSLSRTSGNEQFF

clone size: .
J gene: TRBJ2-7
CDR3 length: 11
V gene: TRBV30
CDR3 protein: CAWSRGNEQYF

clone size: .
J gene: TRBJ2-2
CDR3 length: 15
V gene: TRBV5-1
CDR3 protein: CASRGTSGNTGELFF

clone size: .
J gene: TRBJ2-5
CDR3 length: 14
V gene: TRBV28
CDR3 protein: CASSLDGALKTQYF

clone size: few
J gene: TRBJ2-2
CDR3 length: 12
V gene: TRBV6-1
CDR3 protein: CASSQQSMELFF

clone size: .
J gene: TRBJ2-5
CDR3 length: 15
V gene: TRBV28
CDR3 protein: CASTGGGWVQETQYF

clone size: .
J gene: TRBJ2-5
CDR3 length: 13
V gene: TRBV4-1
CDR3 protein: CASSQDLSRTQYF

clone size: .
J gene: TRBJ1-2
CDR3 length: 14
V gene: TRBV6-6
CDR3 protein: CASSYSRQNYGYTF

clone size: .
J gene: TRBJ1-4
CDR3 length: 15
V gene: TRBV7-8
CDR3 protein: CASSWGDSVVRELFF

clone size: .
J gene: TRBJ2-5
CDR3 length: 14
V gene: TRBV11-3
CDR3 protein: CASSSDGVGVTQYF

clone size: .
J gene: TRBJ2-1
CDR3 length: 13
V gene: TRBV28
CDR3 protein: CASSTTQDNEQFF

clone size: .
J gene: TRBJ2-1
CDR3 length: 16
V gene: TRBV7-2
CDR3 protein: CASSLGGTAFNNEQFF

clone size: once
J gene: TRBJ1-1
CDR3 length: 14
V gene: TRBV19
CDR3 protein: CASSIDRGRTEAFF

clone size: once
J gene: TRBJ1-6
CDR3 length: 14
V gene: TRBV27
CDR3 protein: CASSLLERYSPLHF

clone size: .
J gene: TRBJ2-2
CDR3 length: 17
V gene: TRBV4-1
CDR3 protein: CASSQGERGGPGGELFF

clone size: .
J gene: TRBJ2-7
CDR3 length: 12
V gene: TRBV11-3
CDR3 protein: CASSFGVYEQYF

clone size: .
J gene: TRBJ2-1
CDR3 length: 18
V gene: TRBV4-2
CDR3 protein: CASQRVLDWTSSYNEQFF

clone size: once
J gene: TRBJ2-3
CDR3 length: 14
V gene: TRBV5-4
CDR3 protein: CASSWAGESDTQYF

clone size: .
J gene: TRBJ2-7
CDR3 length: 13
V gene: TRBV19
CDR3 protein: CASRDSSDYEQYF

clone size: once
J gene: TRBJ2-3
CDR3 length: 18
V gene: TRBV9
CDR3 protein: CASSVGASGSLSTDTQYF

clone size: .
J gene: TRBJ1-5
CDR3 length: 16
V gene: TRBV16
CDR3 protein: CASSYQQVYSNQPQHF

clone size: few
J gene: TRBJ1-1
CDR3 length: 14
V gene: TRBV5-1
CDR3 protein: CASSPRTGGTEAFF

clone size: .
J gene: TRBJ2-5
CDR3 length: 14
V gene: TRBV2
CDR3 protein: CASREDRVKETQYF

clone size: .
J gene: TRBJ1-1
CDR3 length: 14
V gene: TRBV12-5
CDR3 protein: CASGPRIQGTEAFF

clone size: .
J gene: TRBJ2-7
CDR3 length: 12
V gene: TRBV2
CDR3 protein: CASRRGSYEQYF

clone size: .
J gene: TRBJ2-2
CDR3 length: 16
V gene: TRBV27
CDR3 protein: CASRKTSGANTGELFF

clone size: .
J gene: TRBJ2-5
CDR3 length: 16
V gene: TRBV7-3
CDR3 protein: CASSLTSGGAVETQYF

clone size: .
J gene: TRBJ2-7
CDR3 length: 15
V gene: TRBV6-5
CDR3 protein: CASSPSGGSSYEQYF

clone size: .
J gene: TRBJ2-2
CDR3 length: 16
V gene: TRBV6-1
CDR3 protein: CASSARQGANTGELFF

clone size: .
J gene: TRBJ1-2
CDR3 length: 14
V gene: TRBV18
CDR3 protein: CASSPTGAARGYTF

clone size: .
J gene: TRBJ2-5
CDR3 length: 12
V gene: TRBV12-2
CDR3 protein: CASRQCRETQYF

clone size: .
J gene: TRBJ2-7
CDR3 length: 17
V gene: TRBV19
CDR3 protein: CASSTQILAGGSYEQYF

clone size: .
J gene: TRBJ1-1
CDR3 length: 16
V gene: TRBV30
CDR3 protein: CAWSPGLFFGETEAFF

clone size: .
J gene: TRBJ2-7
CDR3 length: 11
V gene: TRBV2
CDR3 protein: CASRTAYEQYF

clone size: .
J gene: TRBJ2-1
CDR3 length: 12
V gene: TRBV7-9
CDR3 protein: CASSLSSSEQFF